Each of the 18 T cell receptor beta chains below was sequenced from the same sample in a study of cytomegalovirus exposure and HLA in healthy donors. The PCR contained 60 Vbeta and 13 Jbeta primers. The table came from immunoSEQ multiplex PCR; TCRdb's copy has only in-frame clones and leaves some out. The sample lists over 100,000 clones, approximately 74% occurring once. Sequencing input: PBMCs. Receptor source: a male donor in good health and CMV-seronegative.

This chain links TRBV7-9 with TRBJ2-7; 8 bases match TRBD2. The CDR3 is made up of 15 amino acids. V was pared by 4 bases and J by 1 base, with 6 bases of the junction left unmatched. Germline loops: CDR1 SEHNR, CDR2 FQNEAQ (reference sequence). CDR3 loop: CASSSPSGPSYEQYF. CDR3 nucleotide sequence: TGTGCCAGCAGCTCTCCTAGCGGGCCGTCCTACGAGCAGTACTTC.

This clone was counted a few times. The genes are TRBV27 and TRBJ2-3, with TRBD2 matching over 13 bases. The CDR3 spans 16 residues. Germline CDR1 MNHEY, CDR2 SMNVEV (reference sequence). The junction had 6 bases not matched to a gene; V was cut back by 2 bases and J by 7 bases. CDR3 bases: TGTGCCAGCAGTTTAAAAGCGGGACTAGCGGGAAATACGCAGTATTTT. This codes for CASSLKAGLAGNTQYF.

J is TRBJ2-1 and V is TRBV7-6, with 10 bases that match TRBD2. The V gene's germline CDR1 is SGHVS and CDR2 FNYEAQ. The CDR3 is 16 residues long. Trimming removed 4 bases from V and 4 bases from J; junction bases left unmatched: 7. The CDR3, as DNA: TGTGCCAGCAGCTCCTCTAGCGGGAGTTTGTACAATGAGCAGTTCTTC. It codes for CASSSSSGSLYNEQFF.

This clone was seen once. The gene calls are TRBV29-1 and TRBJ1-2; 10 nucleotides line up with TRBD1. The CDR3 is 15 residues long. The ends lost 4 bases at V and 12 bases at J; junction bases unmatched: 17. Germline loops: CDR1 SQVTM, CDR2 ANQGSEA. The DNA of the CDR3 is TGCAGCGTTGCCCTGACAGGGGGCGTATCTTTCCCCCACACCTTC. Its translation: CSVALTGGVSFPHTF.

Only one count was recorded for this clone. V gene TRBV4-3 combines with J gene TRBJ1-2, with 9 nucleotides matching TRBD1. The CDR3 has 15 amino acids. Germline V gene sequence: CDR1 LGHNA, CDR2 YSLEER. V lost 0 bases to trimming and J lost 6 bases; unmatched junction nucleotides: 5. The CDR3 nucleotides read TGCGCCAGCAGCCAAGAACTGGGACAGGGACATGGCTACACCTTC. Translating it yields CASSQELGQGHGYTF.

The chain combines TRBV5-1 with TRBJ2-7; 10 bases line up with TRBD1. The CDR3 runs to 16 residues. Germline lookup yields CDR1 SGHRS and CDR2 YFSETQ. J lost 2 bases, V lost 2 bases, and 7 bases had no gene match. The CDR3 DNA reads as TGCGCCAGCAGCTTAACCGGGACAGGGGCCACCTACGAGCAGTACTTC. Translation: CASSLTGTGATYEQYF.

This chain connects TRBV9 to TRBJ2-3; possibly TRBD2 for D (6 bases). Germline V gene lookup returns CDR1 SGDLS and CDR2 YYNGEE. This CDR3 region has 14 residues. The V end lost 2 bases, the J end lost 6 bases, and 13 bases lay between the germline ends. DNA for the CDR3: TGTGCCAGCAGCGTCCGGGTTGCGGGGGATACGCAGTATTTT. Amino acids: CASSVRVAGDTQYF.

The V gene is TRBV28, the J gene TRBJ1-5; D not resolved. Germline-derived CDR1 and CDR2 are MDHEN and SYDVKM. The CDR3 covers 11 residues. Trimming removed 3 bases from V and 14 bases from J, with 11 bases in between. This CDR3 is CASSFNNQEHF. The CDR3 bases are TGTGCCAGCAGTTTCAACAACCAGGAGCATTTT. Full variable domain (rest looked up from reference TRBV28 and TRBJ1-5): DVKVTQSSRYLVKRTGEKVFLECVQDMDHENMFWYRQDPGLGLRLIYFSYDVKMKEKGDIPEGYSVSREKKERFSLILESASTNQTSMYLCASSFNNQEHFGDGTRLSIL.

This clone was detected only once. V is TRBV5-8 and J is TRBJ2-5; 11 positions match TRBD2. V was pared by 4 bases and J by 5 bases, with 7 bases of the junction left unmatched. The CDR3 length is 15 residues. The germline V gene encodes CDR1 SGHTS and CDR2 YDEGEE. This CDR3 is CASSLLAGGRETQYF. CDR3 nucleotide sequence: TGTGCCAGCAGCCTATTAGCGGGAGGGCGCGAGACCCAGTACTTC.

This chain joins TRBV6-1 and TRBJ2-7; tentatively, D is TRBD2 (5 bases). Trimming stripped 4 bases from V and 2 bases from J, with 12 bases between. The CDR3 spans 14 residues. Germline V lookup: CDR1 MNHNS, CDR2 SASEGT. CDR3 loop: CASSAVLAAYEQYF. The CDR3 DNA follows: TGTGCCAGCAGTGCAGTGCTAGCTGCCTACGAGCAGTACTTC.

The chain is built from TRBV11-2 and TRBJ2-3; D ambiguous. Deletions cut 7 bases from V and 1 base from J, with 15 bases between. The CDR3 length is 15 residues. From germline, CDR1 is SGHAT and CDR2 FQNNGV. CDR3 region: CASTQLNSGTDTQYF. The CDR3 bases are TGTGCCAGCACCCAACTTAATTCGGGCACAGATACGCAGTATTTT.

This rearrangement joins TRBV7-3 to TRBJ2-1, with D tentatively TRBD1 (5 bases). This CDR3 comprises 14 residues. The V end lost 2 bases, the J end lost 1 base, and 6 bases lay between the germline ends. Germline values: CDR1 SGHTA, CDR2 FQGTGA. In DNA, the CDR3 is TGTGCCAGCAGCTTACAGGGATCCTACAATGAGCAGTTCTTC. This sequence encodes CASSLQGSYNEQFF. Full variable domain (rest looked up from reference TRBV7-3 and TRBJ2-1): GAGVSQTPSNKVTEKGKYVELRCDPISGHTALYWYRQSLGQGPEFLIYFQGTGAADDSGLPNDRFFAVRPEGSVSTLKIQRTERGDSAVYLCASSLQGSYNEQFFGPGTRLTVL.

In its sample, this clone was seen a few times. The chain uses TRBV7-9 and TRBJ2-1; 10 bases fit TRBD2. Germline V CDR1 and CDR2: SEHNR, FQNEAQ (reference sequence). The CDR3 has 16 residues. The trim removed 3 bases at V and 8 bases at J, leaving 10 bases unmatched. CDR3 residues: CASSFPASGGGDEQFF. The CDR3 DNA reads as TGTGCCAGCAGCTTCCCGGCTAGCGGGGGTGGGGATGAGCAGTTCTTC. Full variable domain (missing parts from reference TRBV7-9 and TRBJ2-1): DTGVSQNPRHKITKRGQNVTFRCDPISEHNRLYWYRQTLGQGPEFLTYFQNEAQLEKSRLLSDRFSAERPKGSFSTLEIQRTEQGDSAMYLCASSFPASGGGDEQFFGPGTRLTVL.

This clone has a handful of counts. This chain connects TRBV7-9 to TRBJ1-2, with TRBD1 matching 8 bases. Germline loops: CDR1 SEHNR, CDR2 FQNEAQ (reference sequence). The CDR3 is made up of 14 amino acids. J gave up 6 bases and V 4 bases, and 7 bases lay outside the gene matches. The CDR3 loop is CASSSEDRVHGYTF. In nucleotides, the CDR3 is TGTGCCAGCAGCTCCGAGGACAGGGTGCATGGCTACACCTTC.

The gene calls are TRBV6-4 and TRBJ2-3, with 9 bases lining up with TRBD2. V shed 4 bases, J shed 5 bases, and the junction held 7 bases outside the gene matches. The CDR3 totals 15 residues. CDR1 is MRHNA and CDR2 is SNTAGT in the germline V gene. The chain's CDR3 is CASSAGRGGRDTQYF. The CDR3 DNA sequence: TGTGCCAGCAGTGCTGGGCGGGGGGGTCGAGATACGCAGTATTTT.

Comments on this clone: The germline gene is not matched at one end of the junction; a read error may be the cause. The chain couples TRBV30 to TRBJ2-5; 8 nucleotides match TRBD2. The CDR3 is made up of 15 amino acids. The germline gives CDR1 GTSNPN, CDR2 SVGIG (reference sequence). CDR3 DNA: TGTGCCTGGAGTTTAGCGGGGTCTCTCCAAGAGGCCCAGTACTTC. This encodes CAWSLAGSLQEAQYF. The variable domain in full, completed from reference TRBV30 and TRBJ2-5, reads SQTIHQWPATLVQPVGSPLSLECTVEGTSNPNLYWYRQAAGRGLQLLFYSVGIGQISSEVPQNLSASRPQDRQFILSSKKLLLSDSGFYLCAWSLAGSLQEAQYFGPGTRLLVL.

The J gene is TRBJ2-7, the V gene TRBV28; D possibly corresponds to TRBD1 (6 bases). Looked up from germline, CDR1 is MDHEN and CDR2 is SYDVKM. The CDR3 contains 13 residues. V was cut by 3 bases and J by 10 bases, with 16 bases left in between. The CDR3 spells CASSLLRQVTQYF. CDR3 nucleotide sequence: TGTGCCAGCAGTTTGCTCCGACAGGTTACACAGTACTTC.

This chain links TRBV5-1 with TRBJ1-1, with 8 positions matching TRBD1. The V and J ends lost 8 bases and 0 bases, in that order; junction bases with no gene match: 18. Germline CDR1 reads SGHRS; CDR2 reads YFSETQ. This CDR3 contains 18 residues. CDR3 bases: TGCGCCAGAAATGGGGTAAAAAGGGACAGGTGGATGAACACTGAAGCTTTCTTT. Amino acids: CARNGVKRDRWMNTEAFF. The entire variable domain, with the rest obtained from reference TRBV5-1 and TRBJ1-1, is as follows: KAGVTQTPRYLIKTRGQQVTLSCSPISGHRSVSWYQQTPGQGLQFLFEYFSETQRNKGNFPGRFSGRQFSNSRSEMNVSTLELGDSALYLCARNGVKRDRWMNTEAFFGQGTRLTVV.